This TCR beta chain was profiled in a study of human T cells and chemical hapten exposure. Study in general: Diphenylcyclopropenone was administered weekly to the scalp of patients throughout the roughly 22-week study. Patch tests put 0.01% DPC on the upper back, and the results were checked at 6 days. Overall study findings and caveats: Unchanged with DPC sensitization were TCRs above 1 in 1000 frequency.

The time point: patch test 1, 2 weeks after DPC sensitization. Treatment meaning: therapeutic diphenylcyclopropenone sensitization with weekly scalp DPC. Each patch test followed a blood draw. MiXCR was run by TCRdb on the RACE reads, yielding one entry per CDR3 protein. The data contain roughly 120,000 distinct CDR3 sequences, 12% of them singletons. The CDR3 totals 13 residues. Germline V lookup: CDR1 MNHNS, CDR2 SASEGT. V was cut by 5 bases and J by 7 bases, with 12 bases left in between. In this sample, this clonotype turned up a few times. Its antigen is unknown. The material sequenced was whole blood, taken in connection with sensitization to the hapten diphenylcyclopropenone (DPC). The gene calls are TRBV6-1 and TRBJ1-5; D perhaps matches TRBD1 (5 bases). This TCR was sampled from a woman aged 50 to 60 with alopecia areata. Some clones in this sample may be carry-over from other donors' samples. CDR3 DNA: TGTGCCAGCAGTAACGAGGGGCGGCAGCCCCAGCATTTT. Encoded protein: CASSNEGRQPQHF.